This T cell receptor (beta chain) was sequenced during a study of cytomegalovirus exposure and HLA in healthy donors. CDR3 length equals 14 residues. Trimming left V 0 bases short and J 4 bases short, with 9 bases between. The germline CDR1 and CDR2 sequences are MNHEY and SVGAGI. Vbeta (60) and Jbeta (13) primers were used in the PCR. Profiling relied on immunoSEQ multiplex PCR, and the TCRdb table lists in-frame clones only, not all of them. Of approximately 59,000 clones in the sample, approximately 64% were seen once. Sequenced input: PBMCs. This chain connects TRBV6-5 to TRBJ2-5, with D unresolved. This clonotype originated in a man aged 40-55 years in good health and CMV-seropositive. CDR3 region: CASSYSRLIETQYF. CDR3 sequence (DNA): TGTGCCAGCAGTTACTCGAGGCTGATAGAGACCCAGTACTTC.